What follows describes a single T cell receptor (beta chain). These data come from a study of blood T cell repertoires in COVID-19. Whole-study context: Spain, Italy and the United States supplied samples that represented acute and convalescent COVID-19. PBMCs, B-cell-depleted T cells, or T cells provided the cDNA or gDNA that made up the material.

In the authors' methods: The assay estimated nucleated cells by amplifying reference gene primers. TCRdb's table, derived via immunoSEQ multiplex PCR, lists solely in-frame clones and lacks some. Clone size and the V and J calls come from that table; the DNA yielded D and trimming. Of under 250,000 clones in the sample, just over 85% were seen once. Germline loops: CDR1 LNHDA, CDR2 SQIVND (reference sequence). The CDR3 is 18 residues long. V gave up 6 bases and J gave up 3 bases; unmatched junction bases: 13. The TCR originated in an older man with acute or convalescent COVID-19. The chain couples TRBV19 to TRBJ2-6; 8 positions match TRBD1. Sample: peripheral blood. The CDR3 sequence is CASSPQGVLKFGANVLTF. DNA for the CDR3: TGTGCCAGTAGCCCACAGGGGGTATTAAAGTTTGGGGCCAACGTCCTGACTTTC.